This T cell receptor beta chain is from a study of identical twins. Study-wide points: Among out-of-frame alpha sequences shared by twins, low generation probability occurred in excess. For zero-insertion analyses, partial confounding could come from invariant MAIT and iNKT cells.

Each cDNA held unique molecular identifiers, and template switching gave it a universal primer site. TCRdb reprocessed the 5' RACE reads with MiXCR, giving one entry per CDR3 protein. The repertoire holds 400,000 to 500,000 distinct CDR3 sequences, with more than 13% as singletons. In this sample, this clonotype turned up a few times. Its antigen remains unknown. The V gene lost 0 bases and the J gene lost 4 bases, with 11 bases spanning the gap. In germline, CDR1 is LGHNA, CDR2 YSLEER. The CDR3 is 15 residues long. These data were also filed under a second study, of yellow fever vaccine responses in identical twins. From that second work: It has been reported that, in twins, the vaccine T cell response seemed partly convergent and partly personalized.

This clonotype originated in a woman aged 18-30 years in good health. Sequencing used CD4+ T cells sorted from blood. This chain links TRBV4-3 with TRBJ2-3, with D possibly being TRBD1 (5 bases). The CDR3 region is CASSQDPRASDTQYF. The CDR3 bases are TGCGCCAGCAGCCAAGATCCCAGGGCTTCAGATACGCAGTATTTT.